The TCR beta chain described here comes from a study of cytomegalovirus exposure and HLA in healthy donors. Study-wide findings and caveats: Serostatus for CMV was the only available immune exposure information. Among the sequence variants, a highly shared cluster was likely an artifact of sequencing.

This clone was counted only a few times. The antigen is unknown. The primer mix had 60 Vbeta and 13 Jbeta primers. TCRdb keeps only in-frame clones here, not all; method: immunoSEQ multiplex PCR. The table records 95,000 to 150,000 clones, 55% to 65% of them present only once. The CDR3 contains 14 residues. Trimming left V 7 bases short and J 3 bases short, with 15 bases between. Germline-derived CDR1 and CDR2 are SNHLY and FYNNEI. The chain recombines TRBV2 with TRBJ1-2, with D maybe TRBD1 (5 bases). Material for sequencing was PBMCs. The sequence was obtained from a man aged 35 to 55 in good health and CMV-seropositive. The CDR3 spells CASTMGGEYYGYTF. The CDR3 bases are TGTGCCAGCACCATGGGGGGGGAATACTATGGCTACACCTTC.